What follows is one T cell receptor (beta chain) and its context. Its antigen remains unknown. The sample carries other DNA sequences with the same CDR3. The data were obtained in a study of shared clonotypes between healthy human individuals. Across the whole study: There were three CD4 naive, three CD4 memory, two CD8 naive and one CD8 memory plates per donor. Overall study results and limits: Estimated clonotype richness was generally higher in naive than memory subsets.

The CDR3 spans 14 residues. Germline values: CDR1 LNHDA, CDR2 SQIVND (reference sequence). V was cut by 4 bases and J by 0 bases, with 7 bases left in between. Sorted-subset replicate PCR reactions contained roughly 190 ng DNA, corresponding to 29,000 or so T cell genomes. The protocol was immunoSEQ multiplex PCR, while the TCRdb copy is restricted to in-frame clones and leaves out a portion. The profile shows about 960,000 clones, around 80% of them singletons. The clonotype was recovered from a man between 18 and 35 years old in good health. Input material: memory CD4+ T cells sorted from blood. Documented subset: CD45RA-negative fraction. V gene TRBV19 combines with J gene TRBJ1-3; D perhaps matches TRBD1 (5 bases). CDR3 coding DNA: TGTGCCAGTAGTAGCACAGGCTCTGGAAACACCATATATTTT. It codes for CASSSTGSGNTIYF. Full variable domain (rest looked up from reference TRBV19 and TRBJ1-3): DGGITQSPKYLFRKEGQNVTLSCEQNLNHDAMYWYRQDPGQGLRLIYYSQIVNDFQKGDIAEGYSVSREKKESFPLTVTSAQKNPTAFYLCASSSTGSGNTIYFGEGSWLTVV.